These 5 T cell receptor beta chains originate from one sample sequenced in a study of T-cell reconstitution after alpha-beta-depleted transplantation in children. Preparation of the TCRbeta library was carried out with unique molecular identifiers. TCRdb itself ran the PCR reads through MiXCR, one entry per CDR3 protein. The repertoire holds approximately 200,000 distinct CDR3 sequences, around 5.9% seen once, with 4.5% in the top ten. The material was PBMCs, obtained before TCRalphabeta/CD19-depleted stem cell transplant. Source of these receptors: a girl under three years old with combined immunodeficiency, due to receive a stem cell transplant.

This clonotype has only a few counts. V gene TRBV2 combines with J gene TRBJ2-7, with D perhaps matching TRBD1 (6 bases). This CDR3 has 15 residues. V was clipped by 5 bases and J by 1 base, with 15 bases between them. Germline CDR1 is SNHLY and CDR2 is FYNNEI. The CDR3 DNA is TGTGCCAGCAGTCCCCGACAGGCCCCGTCCTACGAGCAGTACTTC. It specifies CASSPRQAPSYEQYF.

This clonotype was counted many times. The chain employs TRBV11-2 and TRBJ2-1; 10 positions match TRBD2. The ends lost 3 bases at V and 6 bases at J; junction bases unmatched: 5. The germline CDR1 and CDR2 sequences are SGHAT and FQNNGV. The CDR3 spans 15 residues. The CDR3 reads CASSFFSGGANEQFF. CDR3 bases: TGTGCCAGCAGCTTTTTCAGCGGGGGGGCCAATGAGCAGTTCTTC.

At least ten counts were recorded for this clonotype. J is TRBJ2-2 and V is TRBV25-1; D ambiguous. This CDR3 has 13 residues. Trimming pared 0 bases from V and 7 bases from J, leaving 6 bases between. From germline, CDR1 is MGHDK and CDR2 SYGVNS. In nucleotides, the CDR3 is TGTGCCAGCAGTGAATATTTTAACGGGGAGCTGTTTTTT. Translation: CASSEYFNGELFF.

This clonotype was counted at least ten times. The rearrangement links TRBV12-3 or TRBV12-4 to TRBJ2-3; D is possibly TRBD2 (6 bases). The CDR3 sequence is 16 residues long. V lost 7 bases and J 0 bases, leaving 17 bases between the germline ends. The CDR3 sequence: CASIPGEAPSTDTQYF. Written as DNA, the CDR3 is TGTGCCAGCATCCCGGGGGAAGCCCCTAGCACAGATACGCAGTATTTT.

The table lists this clonotype with many counts. The chain couples TRBV13 to TRBJ2-1; 9 nucleotides align to TRBD2. V lost 6 bases, J lost 8 bases, and 11 bases stayed unmatched. CDR1 is PRHDT and CDR2 is FYEKMQ in the germline V gene (reference sequence). CDR3 length equals 15 residues. CDR3 bases: TGTGCCAGCAGATTTAGCGGGGGCAATGGCGATGAGCAGTTCTTC. Translation gives CASRFSGGNGDEQFF.